The sequence of this TCR beta chain was determined in a study of blood T cell repertoires in COVID-19. Study as a whole: Material from acute and convalescent COVID-19 was sourced from the United States, Italy and Spain. T cells, B-cell-depleted T cells, or PBMCs supplied cDNA or gDNA.

This clone was seen only a few times. The length of the CDR3 is 11 residues. Germline V gene sequence: CDR1 DFQATT, CDR2 SNEGSKA (reference sequence). Trimming stripped 8 bases from V and 8 bases from J, with 15 bases between. As handled by the study authors: The assay estimated nucleated cells by amplifying reference gene primers. Clones were read by immunoSEQ multiplex PCR, and TCRdb kept only the in-frame ones, dropping some. The DNA was the basis for D and trimming; V, J and clone size are from that table. The sample includes more than 85,000 clones, approximately 80% of them seen just once. The sequence was collected from a woman between 70 and 85 years old with acute or convalescent COVID-19. The sequenced sample consisted of peripheral blood. The chain is built from TRBV20-1 and TRBJ1-2; tentatively, D is TRBD1 (6 bases). CDR3: CSTGGQVGYTF. CDR3 nucleotide sequence: TGCAGTACGGGGGGGCAAGTCGGCTACACCTTC.